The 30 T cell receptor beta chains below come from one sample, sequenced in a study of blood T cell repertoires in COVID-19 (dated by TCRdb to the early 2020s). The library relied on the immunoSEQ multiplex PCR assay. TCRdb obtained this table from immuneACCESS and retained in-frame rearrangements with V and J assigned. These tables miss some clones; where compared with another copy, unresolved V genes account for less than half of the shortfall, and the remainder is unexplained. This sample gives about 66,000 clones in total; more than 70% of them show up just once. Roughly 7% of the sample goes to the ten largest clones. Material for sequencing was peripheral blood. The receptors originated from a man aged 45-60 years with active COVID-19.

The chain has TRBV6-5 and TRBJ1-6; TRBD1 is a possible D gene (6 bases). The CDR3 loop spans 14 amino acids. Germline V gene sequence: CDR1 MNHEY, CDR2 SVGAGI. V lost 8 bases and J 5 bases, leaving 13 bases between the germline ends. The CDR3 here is CASCRGQNNSPLHF. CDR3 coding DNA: TGTGCCAGCTGCAGAGGACAGAATAATTCACCCCTCCACTTT.

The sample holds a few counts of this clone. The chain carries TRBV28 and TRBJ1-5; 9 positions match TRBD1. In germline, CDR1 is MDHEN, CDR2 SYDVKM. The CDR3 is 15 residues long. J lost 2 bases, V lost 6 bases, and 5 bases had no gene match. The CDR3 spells CASRGQGSGNQPQHF. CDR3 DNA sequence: TGTGCCAGCAGGGGACAGGGAAGTGGCAATCAGCCCCAGCATTTT.

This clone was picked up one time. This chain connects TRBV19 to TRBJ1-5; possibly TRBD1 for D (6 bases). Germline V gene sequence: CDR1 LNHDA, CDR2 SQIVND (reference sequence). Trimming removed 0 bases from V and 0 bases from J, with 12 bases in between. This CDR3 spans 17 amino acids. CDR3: CASSIDSRGGSNQPQHF. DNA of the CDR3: TGTGCCAGTAGTATAGATTCTAGAGGGGGTAGCAATCAGCCCCAGCATTTT.

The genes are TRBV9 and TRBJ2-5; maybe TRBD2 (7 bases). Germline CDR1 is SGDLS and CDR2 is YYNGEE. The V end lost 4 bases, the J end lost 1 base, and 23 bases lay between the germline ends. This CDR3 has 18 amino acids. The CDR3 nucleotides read TGTGCCAGCAGCCCCTTCGGGGGGAGCGGAGGGGGCCAAGAGACCCAGTACTTC. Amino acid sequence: CASSPFGGSGGGQETQYF. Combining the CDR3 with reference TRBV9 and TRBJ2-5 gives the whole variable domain DSGVTQTPKHLITATGQRVTLRCSPRSGDLSVYWYQQSLDQGLQFLIQYYNGEERAKGNILERFSAQQFPDLHSELNLSSLELGDSALYFCASSPFGGSGGGQETQYFGPGTRLLVL.

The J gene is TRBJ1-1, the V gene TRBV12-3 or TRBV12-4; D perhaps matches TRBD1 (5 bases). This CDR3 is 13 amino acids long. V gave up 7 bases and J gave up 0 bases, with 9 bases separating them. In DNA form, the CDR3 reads TGTGCCAGCATGGCAGGGTTGAACACTGAAGCTTTCTTT. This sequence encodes CASMAGLNTEAFF.

CDR3 DNA sequence: TGTGCTAGTGGTTTCGGGATTTCGGGCGATACTGAAGCTTTCTTT. Translating gives CASGFGISGDTEAFF. This chain joins TRBV12-5 and TRBJ1-1; D is unclear. The V end lost 3 bases, the J end lost 5 bases, and 16 bases lay between the germline ends. CDR1 is LGHNT and CDR2 is FRNRAP in the germline V gene. The CDR3 covers 15 residues.

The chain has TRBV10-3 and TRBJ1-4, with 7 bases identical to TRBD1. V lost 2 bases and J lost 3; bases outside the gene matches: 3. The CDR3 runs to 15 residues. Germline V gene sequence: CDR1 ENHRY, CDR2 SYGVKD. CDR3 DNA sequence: TGTGCCATCAGTGAGACAGGGACAGCTAATGAAAAACTGTTTTTT. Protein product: CAISETGTANEKLFF.

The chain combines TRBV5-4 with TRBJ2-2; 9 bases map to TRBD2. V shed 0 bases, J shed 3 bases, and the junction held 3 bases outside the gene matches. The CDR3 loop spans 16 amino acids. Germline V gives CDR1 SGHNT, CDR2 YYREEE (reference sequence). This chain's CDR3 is CASSLGLAVDTGELFF. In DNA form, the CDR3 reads TGTGCCAGCAGCTTGGGACTAGCGGTAGACACCGGGGAGCTGTTTTTT.

CDR3 DNA: TGTGCCAGCAGTGAAGCGAGGTTCAGGGGTCGGGGATATGGCTACACCTTC. Translated: CASSEARFRGRGYGYTF. This chain connects TRBV2 to TRBJ1-2, with a weak D call TRBD1 (6 bases). The germline gives CDR1 SNHLY, CDR2 FYNNEI. The V gene lost 0 bases and the J gene lost 5 bases, with 19 bases spanning the gap. The CDR3 is 17 amino acids.

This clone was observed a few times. CDR3 DNA: TGTGCCAGCAGTTACGCGGGGGGGCAAGGCGAGCAGTACTTC. Translating gives CASSYAGGQGEQYF. This rearrangement joins TRBV6-5 to TRBJ2-7; TRBD2 aligns across 9 bases. The ends lost 2 bases at V and 6 bases at J; junction bases unmatched: 5. The CDR3 spans 14 residues. CDR1 and CDR2 (germline): MNHEY, SVGAGI.

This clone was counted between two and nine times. CDR3 DNA sequence: TGTGCCTGCTCCGGGACTAGCGGGAGCTACGAGCAGTACGTC. This encodes CACSGTSGSYEQYV. J is TRBJ2-7 and V is TRBV30; TRBD2 matches 14 bases. The CDR3 length is 14 residues. Germline CDR1 is GTSNPN and CDR2 is SVGIG (reference sequence). The V and J ends lost 6 bases and 3 bases, in that order; junction bases with no gene match: 4.

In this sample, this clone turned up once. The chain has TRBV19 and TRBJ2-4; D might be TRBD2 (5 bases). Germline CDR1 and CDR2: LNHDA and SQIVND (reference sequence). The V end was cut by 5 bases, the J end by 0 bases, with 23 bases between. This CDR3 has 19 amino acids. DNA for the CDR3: TGTGCCAGTAGTTTAACCCCTAGCATGTCGGCAAAAGCCAAAAACATTCAGTACTTC. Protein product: CASSLTPSMSAKAKNIQYF.

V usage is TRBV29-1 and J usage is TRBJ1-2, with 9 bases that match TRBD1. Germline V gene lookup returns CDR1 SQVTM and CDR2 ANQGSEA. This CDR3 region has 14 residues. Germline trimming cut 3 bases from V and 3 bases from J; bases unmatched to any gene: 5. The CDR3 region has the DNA TGCAGCGTTGAGAGACAGGGGGAGGACTATGGCTACACCTTC. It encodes CSVERQGEDYGYTF.

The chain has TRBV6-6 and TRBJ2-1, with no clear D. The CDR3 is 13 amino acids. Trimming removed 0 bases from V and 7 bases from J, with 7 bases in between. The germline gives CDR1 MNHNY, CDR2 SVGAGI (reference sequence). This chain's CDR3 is CASSYSAQNEQFF. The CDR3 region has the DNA TGTGCCAGCAGTTACTCGGCCCAAAATGAGCAGTTCTTC.

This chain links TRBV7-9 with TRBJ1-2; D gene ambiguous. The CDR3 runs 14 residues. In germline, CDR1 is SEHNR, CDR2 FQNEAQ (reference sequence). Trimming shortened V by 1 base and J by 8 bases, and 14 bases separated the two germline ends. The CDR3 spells CASSLEPGRRGYTF. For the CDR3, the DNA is TGTGCCAGCAGCTTAGAACCGGGGAGGCGAGGCTACACCTTC.

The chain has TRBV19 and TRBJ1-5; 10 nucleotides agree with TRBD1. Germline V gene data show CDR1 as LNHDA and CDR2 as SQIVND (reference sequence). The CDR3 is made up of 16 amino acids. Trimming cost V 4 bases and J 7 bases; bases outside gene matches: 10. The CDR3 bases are TGTGCCAGTAGTAGGTGGGACAGGGGTCCAGGACAGCCCCAGCATTTT. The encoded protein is CASSRWDRGPGQPQHF.

Here the CDR3 reads CASSFLGTVAGETQYF. CDR3 sequence (DNA): TGTGCCAGCAGCTTTTTAGGCACAGTGGCGGGGGAGACCCAGTACTTC. The rearrangement joins TRBV7-2 to TRBJ2-5; a possible D gene is TRBD2 (6 bases). V was clipped by 3 bases and J by 5 bases, with 19 bases between them. Per germline, CDR1 SGHTA and CDR2 FQGNSA. There are 16 residues in the CDR3.

The DNA of the CDR3 is TGTGCTAGTGGTTCGGGACAGCTCTCCTACAATGAGCAGTTCTTC. This gives the protein CASGSGQLSYNEQFF. The chain combines TRBV12-5 with TRBJ2-1, with 7 bases lining up with TRBD1. CDR1 is LGHNT and CDR2 is FRNRAP in the germline V gene. The CDR3 runs to 15 residues. The trim removed 4 bases at V and 0 bases at J, leaving 3 bases unmatched.

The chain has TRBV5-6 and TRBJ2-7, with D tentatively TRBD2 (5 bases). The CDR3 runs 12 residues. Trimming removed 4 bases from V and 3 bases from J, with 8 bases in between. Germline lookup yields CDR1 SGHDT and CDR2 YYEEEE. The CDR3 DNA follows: TGTGCCAGCAGCGCGGGCGACTACGAGCAGTACGTC. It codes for CASSAGDYEQYV.

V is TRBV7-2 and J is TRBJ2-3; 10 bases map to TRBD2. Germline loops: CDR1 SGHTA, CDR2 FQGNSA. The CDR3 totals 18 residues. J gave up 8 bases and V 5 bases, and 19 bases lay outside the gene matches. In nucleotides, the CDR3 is TGTGCCAGCAGCCCAGGACTCGCAGCGGGGGGGCCTTTAGGTACGCAGTATTTT. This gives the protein CASSPGLAAGGPLGTQYF. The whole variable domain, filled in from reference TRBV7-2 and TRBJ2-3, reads GAGVSQSPSNKVTEKGKDVELRCDPISGHTALYWYRQSLGQGLEFLIYFQGNSAPDKSGLPSDRFSAERTGGSVSTLTIQRTQQEDSAVYLCASSPGLAAGGPLGTQYFGPGTRLTVL.

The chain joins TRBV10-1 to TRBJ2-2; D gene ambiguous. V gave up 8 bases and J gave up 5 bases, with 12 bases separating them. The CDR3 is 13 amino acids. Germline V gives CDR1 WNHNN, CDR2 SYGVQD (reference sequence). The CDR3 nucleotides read TGCGCCAGCTCCCCGAGCCCAACCGGGGAGCTGTTTTTT. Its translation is CASSPSPTGELFF.

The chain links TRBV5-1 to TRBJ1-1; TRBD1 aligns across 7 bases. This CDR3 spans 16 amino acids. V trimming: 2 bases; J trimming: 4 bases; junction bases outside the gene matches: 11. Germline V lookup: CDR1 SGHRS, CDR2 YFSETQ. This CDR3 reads CASSFWGQRTGTEAFF. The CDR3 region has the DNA TGCGCCAGCAGCTTCTGGGGACAGAGGACAGGCACTGAAGCTTTCTTT.

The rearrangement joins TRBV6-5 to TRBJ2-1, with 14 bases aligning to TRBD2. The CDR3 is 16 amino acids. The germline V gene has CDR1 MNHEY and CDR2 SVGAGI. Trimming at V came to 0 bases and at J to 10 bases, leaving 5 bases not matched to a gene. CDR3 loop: CASSYSGLAGVYEQFF. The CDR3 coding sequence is TGTGCCAGCAGTTACTCGGGACTAGCGGGAGTGTACGAGCAGTTCTTC.

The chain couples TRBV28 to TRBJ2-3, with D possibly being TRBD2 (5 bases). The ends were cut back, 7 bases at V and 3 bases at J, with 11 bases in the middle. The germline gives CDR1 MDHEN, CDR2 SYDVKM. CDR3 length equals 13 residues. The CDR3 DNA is TGTGCCAGCATATCGGGGAGAACAGATACGCAGTATTTT. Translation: CASISGRTDTQYF.

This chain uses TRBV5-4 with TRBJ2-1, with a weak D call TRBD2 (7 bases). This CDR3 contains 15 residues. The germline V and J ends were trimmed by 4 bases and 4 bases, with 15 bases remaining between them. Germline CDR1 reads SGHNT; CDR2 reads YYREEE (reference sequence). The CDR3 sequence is CASSRGGAIYNEQFF. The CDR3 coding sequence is TGTGCCAGCAGCAGGGGGGGGGCCATTTACAATGAGCAGTTCTTC.

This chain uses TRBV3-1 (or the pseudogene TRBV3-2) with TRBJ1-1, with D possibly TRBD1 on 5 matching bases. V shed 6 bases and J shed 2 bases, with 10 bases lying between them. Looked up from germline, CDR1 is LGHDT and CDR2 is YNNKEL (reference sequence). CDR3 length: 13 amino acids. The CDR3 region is CASSPGFNTEAFF. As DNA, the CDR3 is TGTGCCAGCAGTCCAGGGTTCAACACTGAAGCTTTCTTT.

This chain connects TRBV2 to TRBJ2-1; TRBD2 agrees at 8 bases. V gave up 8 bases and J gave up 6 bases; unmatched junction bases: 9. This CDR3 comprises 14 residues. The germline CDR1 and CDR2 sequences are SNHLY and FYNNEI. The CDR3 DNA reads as TGTGCCAGCGGCCCGGGACTAGTGTTCAATGAGCAGTTCTTC. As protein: CASGPGLVFNEQFF.

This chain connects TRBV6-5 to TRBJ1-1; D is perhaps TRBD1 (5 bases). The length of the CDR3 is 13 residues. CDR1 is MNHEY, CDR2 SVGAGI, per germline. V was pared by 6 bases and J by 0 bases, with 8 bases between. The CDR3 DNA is TGTGCCAGCAGCCGGGGGATGAACACTGAAGCTTTCTTT. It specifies CASSRGMNTEAFF.

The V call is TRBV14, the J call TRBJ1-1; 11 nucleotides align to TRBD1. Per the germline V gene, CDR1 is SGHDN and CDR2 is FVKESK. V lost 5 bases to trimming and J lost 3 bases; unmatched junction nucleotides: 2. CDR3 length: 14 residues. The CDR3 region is CASSGTGGDTEAFF. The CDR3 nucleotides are TGTGCCAGCAGCGGGACAGGGGGGGACACTGAAGCTTTCTTT.

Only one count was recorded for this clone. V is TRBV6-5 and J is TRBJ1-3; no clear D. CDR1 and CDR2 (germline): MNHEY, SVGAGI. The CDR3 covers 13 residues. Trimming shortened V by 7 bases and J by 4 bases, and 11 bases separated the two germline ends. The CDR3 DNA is TGTGCCAGCACCCAATTTCAGGGAAACACCATATATTTT. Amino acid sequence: CASTQFQGNTIYF.